Below, 8 T cell receptor beta chains from the same sample are listed, as sequenced in a study of CD4 T cells in relation to SARS-CoV-2 and coronaviruses. What these receptors recognize is not known. Assay: immunoSEQ multiplex PCR; the TCRdb copy retains only in-frame clones and omits some. The sample includes roughly 25,000 clones, 75% to 85% of them seen just once. CD4+ T cells from unexposed donors were obtained before the COVID-19 pandemic (2011-2018). Isolation of CD4+ T cells took place after approximately 10 days in culture. The sequenced material came from CD4+ T cells from PBMCs, cultured in vitro. Receptors were obtained from a human donor in good health.

This chain uses TRBV7-2 with TRBJ2-2; D could derive from TRBD1 or TRBD2 (5 bases each). Looked up from germline, CDR1 is SGHTA and CDR2 is FQGNSA. The CDR3 runs to 14 residues. V shed 7 bases and J shed 2 bases, with 11 bases lying between them. CDR3 bases: TGTGCCAGCATCACGGGACCCAACACCGGGGAGCTGTTTTTT. Translating it yields CASITGPNTGELFF. Using reference TRBV7-2 and TRBJ2-2 for the parts outside the CDR3, the full variable domain is GAGVSQSPSNKVTEKGKDVELRCDPISGHTALYWYRQSLGQGLEFLIYFQGNSAPDKSGLPSDRFSAERTGGSVSTLTIQRTQQEDSAVYLCASITGPNTGELFFGEGSRLTVL.

This chain links TRBV19 with TRBJ2-7; 13 bases map to TRBD2. CDR3 length: 15 residues. V lost 5 bases and J lost 6; bases outside the gene matches: 7. The germline V gene encodes CDR1 LNHDA and CDR2 SQIVND (reference sequence). This CDR3 reads CASSPGLAGASEQYF. In DNA form, the CDR3 reads TGTGCCAGTAGTCCAGGACTAGCGGGAGCGAGCGAGCAGTACTTC.

The chain couples TRBV19 to TRBJ1-1; tentatively, D is TRBD1 (6 bases). CDR1 is LNHDA and CDR2 is SQIVND in the germline V gene (reference sequence). This CDR3 region has 12 residues. Deletions cut 4 bases from V and 4 bases from J, with 7 bases between. The CDR3 DNA sequence: TGTGCCAGTAGTAACAGGGTCACTGAAGCTTTCTTT. This translates into CASSNRVTEAFF.

The gene calls are TRBV30 and TRBJ1-2; 7 positions agree with TRBD1. After removal of 2 bases from V and 0 bases from J, the junction contained 12 bases not matched to a gene. This CDR3 comprises 17 residues. Germline-derived CDR1 and CDR2 are GTSNPN and SVGIG (reference sequence). The CDR3 reads CAWSRDSLNLANYGYTF. Written as DNA, the CDR3 is TGTGCCTGGAGTAGGGACAGCCTTAACTTAGCTAACTATGGCTACACCTTC.

The chain links TRBV3-1 (or the pseudogene TRBV3-2) to TRBJ1-1; TRBD1 is a possible D gene (5 bases). Germline V lookup: CDR1 LGHDT, CDR2 YNNKEL (reference sequence). CDR3 length: 15 amino acids. Trimming stripped 1 base from V and 5 bases from J, with 14 bases between. The CDR3 DNA follows: TGTGCCAGCAGCCAAGGAGGGGACCCACGGACTGAAGCTTTCTTT. Its translation is CASSQGGDPRTEAFF.

This clone has more than one count but fewer than ten. CDR3 region: CASSGGPGRVGGYTF. DNA for the CDR3: TGTGCCAGCAGTGGGGGGCCGGGCAGGGTCGGGGGCTACACCTTC. The chain carries TRBV25-1 and TRBJ1-2, with D tentatively TRBD1 (6 bases). The CDR3 runs to 15 residues. Trimming pared 4 bases from V and 8 bases from J, leaving 20 bases between. The germline CDR1 and CDR2 sequences are MGHDK and SYGVNS.

The gene calls are TRBV19 and TRBJ2-3, with 10 nucleotides matching TRBD2. Per the germline V gene, CDR1 is LNHDA and CDR2 is SQIVND (reference sequence). The J segment lost 11 bases and the V segment lost 7 bases, leaving 3 bases of the junction unmatched. The CDR3 is 11 residues long. In DNA form, the CDR3 reads TGTGCCAGTATGAGCGGGAGGGAGCAGTATTTT. This sequence encodes CASMSGREQYF.

CDR3 region: CASSYYVVNYGYTF. CDR3 coding DNA: TGTGCCAGCAGTTACTACGTGGTTAACTATGGCTACACCTTC. The genes are TRBV6-6 and TRBJ1-2; D call uncertain. Trimming stripped 1 base from V and 1 base from J, with 7 bases between. CDR3 length: 14 amino acids. The germline V gene encodes CDR1 MNHNY and CDR2 SVGAGI (reference sequence).